The 14 T cell receptor beta chains given below trace back to one sample, sequenced in a study of blood T cells in healthy people across ages. For the second PCR, which ran for about 7 to 11 cycles, a sample-barcoded 5' primer and a J-beta primer mix were used. One entry per CDR3 protein, called by TCRdb with MiXCR from the 5' RACE reads. The repertoire consists of more than 750,000 distinct CDR3 sequences, with under 35% occurring once and the leading ten covering roughly 10%. These data were also filed under a second study, of T cells of mothers and their children.

The sequenced sample consisted of blood. The receptor source for this set is a woman aged 40 to 50 in good health.

On this clonotype itself: One junction end disagrees with the germline gene, perhaps due to a read error. The gene calls are TRBV9 and TRBJ2-1; the D is unclear. Germline V gene sequence: CDR1 SGDLS, CDR2 YYNGEE. The CDR3 is 15 residues long. The DNA for the CDR3 is TGTGCCAGCAGCGGACTTGCCAGCTCCTACAATGAGCATTTCTTC. Translation gives CASSGLASSYNEHFF.

This clonotype showed up many times. This chain uses TRBV20-1 with TRBJ2-7; TRBD1 matches 9 bases. This CDR3 region has 14 residues. The germline gives CDR1 DFQATT, CDR2 SNEGSKA (reference sequence). V lost 1 base and J lost 6; bases outside the gene matches: 7. CDR3 sequence reads: CSARAGTGSLEQYF. CDR3 nucleotide sequence: TGCAGTGCTAGAGCCGGGACAGGGTCCCTCGAGCAGTACTTC.

This clonotype came up a few times. This sequence joins TRBV29-1 and TRBJ1-2; TRBD1 matches 9 bases. The V segment lost 6 bases and the J segment 8 bases; nucleotides outside the gene matches: 4. Germline loops: CDR1 SQVTM, CDR2 ANQGSEA. This CDR3 comprises 11 residues. Written as DNA, the CDR3 is TGCAGCGTAGGGACAGGGAGCGGCTACACCTTC. Protein product: CSVGTGSGYTF. The variable domain in full, with the rest retrieved from reference TRBV29-1 and TRBJ1-2, is SAVISQKPSRDICQRGTSLTIQCQVDSQVTMMFWYRQQPGQSLTLIATANQGSEATYESGFVIDKFPISRPNLTFSTLTVSNMSPEDSSIYLCSVGTGSGYTFGSGTRLTVV.

This clonotype was seen just once. One end of the junction does not line up with germline, which may come from a read error. The rearrangement links TRBV18 to TRBJ1-5, with a tentative D call TRBD1 (6 bases). Germline V gene lookup returns CDR1 KGHSH and CDR2 LQKENI. The CDR3 extends over 13 amino acids. CDR3 loop: CVSSKGDRQPQHF. DNA of the CDR3: TGTGTCAGCTCCAAGGGCGACAGGCAGCCCCAGCATTTT.

V is TRBV18 and J is TRBJ1-2; a weak D match, TRBD1 (5 bases). This CDR3 spans 13 amino acids. Germline V lookup: CDR1 KGHSH, CDR2 LQKENI. V was pared by 0 bases and J by 8 bases, with 10 bases between. The CDR3: CASSPPAGLGYTF. CDR3 coding DNA: TGTGCCAGCTCACCACCGGCAGGGCTGGGCTACACCTTC.

V is TRBV7-8 and J is TRBJ1-2; 7 bases agree with TRBD1. J lost 5 bases, V lost 5 bases, and 14 bases had no gene match. The CDR3 consists of 16 residues. The germline V gene encodes CDR1 SGHVS and CDR2 FQNEAQ. The CDR3 sequence: CASSLQQGQKSYGYTF. CDR3 coding DNA: TGTGCCAGCAGCCTGCAGCAGGGACAGAAGTCTTATGGCTACACCTTC.

Only a few counts were recorded for this clonotype. The chain recombines TRBV6-5 with TRBJ1-2; 8 nucleotides agree with TRBD1. This CDR3 contains 15 residues. Germline trimming cut 1 base from V and 4 bases from J; bases unmatched to any gene: 5. CDR1 is MNHEY and CDR2 is SVGAGI in the germline V gene. CDR3 amino acids: CASSYYDRGGYGYTF. The DNA of the CDR3 is TGTGCCAGCAGTTACTACGACAGGGGCGGCTATGGCTACACCTTC.

The genes are TRBV24-1 and TRBJ2-5, with 9 bases lining up with TRBD2. The J call may be wrong; the DNA end is better matched by TRBJ2-1. The germline gives CDR1 KGHDR, CDR2 SFDVKD. The CDR3 contains 16 residues. The CDR3 nucleotides are TGTGCCACCAGTGATTTGAAGCGGGGGGTCCAAGAGACCCAGTTCTTC. It encodes CATSDLKRGVQETQFF.

There are a few counts of this clonotype. The rearrangement joins TRBV5-1 to TRBJ2-5; 10 bases map to TRBD2. CDR1 SGHRS and CDR2 YFSETQ come from the germline V gene. The CDR3 loop spans 13 amino acids. J gave up 5 bases and V 6 bases, and 4 bases lay outside the gene matches. The CDR3 sequence: CASTTSGSETQYF. Here the CDR3 DNA reads TGCGCCAGCACGACTAGCGGGTCGGAGACCCAGTACTTC.

The rearrangement uses TRBV24-1 and TRBJ2-5, with 10 bases that match TRBD2. The CDR3 spans 16 residues. The germline gives CDR1 KGHDR, CDR2 SFDVKD. The ends lost 2 bases at V and 5 bases at J; junction bases unmatched: 7. The CDR3 DNA follows: TGTGCCACCAGTGATTCGGCTAGCGGGGGCTTGGAGACCCAGTACTTC. Residues: CATSDSASGGLETQYF.

The chain joins TRBV5-1 to TRBJ1-1; maybe TRBD1 (5 bases). Trimming left V 1 base short and J 3 bases short, with 16 bases between. Germline CDR1 and CDR2: SGHRS and YFSETQ. CDR3 length: 16 amino acids. CDR3 region: CASSLWPRRGDTEAFF. In nucleotides, the CDR3 is TGCGCCAGCAGCTTGTGGCCCCGGCGAGGGGACACTGAAGCTTTCTTT.

This clonotype was picked up a small number of times. The chain joins TRBV28 to TRBJ2-7, with 9 positions matching TRBD1. Germline V gene sequence: CDR1 MDHEN, CDR2 SYDVKM. J was trimmed by 1 base and V by 7 bases; bases with no gene match: 8. CDR3 length: 15 amino acids. CDR3 region: CASTHGGTGSYEQYF. CDR3 bases: TGTGCCAGCACCCATGGGGGGACAGGGTCCTACGAGCAGTACTTC.

The chain couples TRBV5-1 to TRBJ2-4, with 7 positions matching TRBD1. The J call may be mistaken, given a closer DNA end match to TRBJ2-7. From germline, CDR1 is SGHRS and CDR2 YFSETQ. This CDR3 is 15 amino acids long. As DNA, the CDR3 is TGCGCCAGCACCCTTGATCTAGGGGGCCTTTACGAGCAGTACTTC. This sequence encodes CASTLDLGGLYEQYF.

This chain uses TRBV5-1 with TRBJ2-7; 10 bases are a match to TRBD1. This CDR3 contains 17 residues. The V segment lost 4 bases and the J segment 7 bases; nucleotides outside the gene matches: 17. Germline V gene lookup returns CDR1 SGHRS and CDR2 YFSETQ. In DNA, the CDR3 is TGCGCCAGCAGCCCACTCCTGGGACAGGGGATATCTCGGGAGCAGTACTTC. It yields the protein CASSPLLGQGISREQYF.